This T cell receptor (beta chain) was observed in a study of cytomegalovirus exposure and HLA in healthy donors. Study outcomes and limitations: Cytomegalovirus association was assigned to over 150 TCR beta chains. Among TCR sequences, most were rare, though some public TCRs appeared in many donors.

For this clone: What it binds is unknown.

The V gene's germline CDR1 is SGHTA and CDR2 FQGTGA. The CDR3 consists of 15 residues. The V and J ends lost 5 bases and 3 bases respectively, with 16 bases between them. The donors belonged to the approximately 120-subject validation cohort, separate from the roughly 670-subject first cohort. Assay: immunoSEQ multiplex PCR; the TCRdb copy retains only in-frame clones and omits some. The table records approximately 260,000 clones, around 87% of them present only once. The clonotype comes from a woman in her 30s in good health and CMV-seropositive. The sequencing input was PBMCs. The chain combines TRBV7-3 with TRBJ1-2; no clear D gene. DNA of the CDR3: TGTGCCAGCAGCCCGCGAGGGTACGGGGACTATGGCTACACCTTC. It encodes CASSPRGYGDYGYTF.